The sequence of this T cell receptor (beta chain) was determined in a study of shared clonotypes between healthy human individuals. Across the whole study: The study enrolled a couple of women and a few men aged 18 to 49. For every donor, three CD4 naive, three CD4 memory, two CD8 naive and one CD8 memory plates were used.

V lost 3 bases and J lost 4; bases outside the gene matches: 5. There are 14 residues in the CDR3. Germline loops: CDR1 SGHRS, CDR2 YFSETQ. The method was immunoSEQ multiplex PCR; TCRdb's version includes in-frame clones alone and lacks a portion of them. The profile shows roughly 1,500,000 clones, 95% to 99% of them singletons. The sample taken for sequencing was naive CD4+ T cells sorted from blood. Subset reported: CD45RA+ positively selected. The chain carries TRBV5-1 and TRBJ1-1, with 8 bases fitting TRBD1. This clonotype originated in a man between 25 and 39 years old in good health. The CDR3, as DNA: TGCGCCAGCAGCTACCAGGGGGCCCGCACTGAAGCTTTCTTT. Translating gives CASSYQGARTEAFF. Based on the CDR3 plus reference TRBV5-1 and TRBJ1-1, the full variable domain is KAGVTQTPRYLIKTRGQQVTLSCSPISGHRSVSWYQQTPGQGLQFLFEYFSETQRNKGNFPGRFSGRQFSNSRSEMNVSTLELGDSALYLCASSYQGARTEAFFGQGTRLTVV.